Below, 9 T cell receptor beta chains from the same sample are listed, as sequenced in a study of blood T cell repertoires in COVID-19. Libraries were prepared by immunoSEQ multiplex PCR; TCRdb keeps only in-frame clonotypes and omits some of them. The data show approximately 39,000 clones, 75% to 90% seen once. What was sequenced was peripheral blood. The receptors were sampled from a middle-aged man with active or convalescent COVID-19.

The chain uses TRBV10-3 and TRBJ2-2; weak D call: TRBD1 (5 bases). The CDR3 sequence is 15 residues long. The V end lost 7 bases, the J end lost 1 base, and 13 bases lay between the germline ends. Per germline, CDR1 ENHRY and CDR2 SYGVKD. The CDR3 region is CAIMLMGQNTGELFF. CDR3 nucleotides: TGTGCCATCATGCTTATGGGGCAGAACACCGGGGAGCTGTTTTTT.

The chain uses TRBV5-1 and TRBJ1-2; 7 nucleotides agree with TRBD1. Germline CDR1 and CDR2: SGHRS and YFSETQ. The junction had 6 bases not matched to a gene; V was cut back by 0 bases and J by 1 base. This CDR3 comprises 16 residues. The CDR3 bases are TGCGCCAGCAGCTTGGGATCGGGGACAGATAACTATGGCTACACCTTC. Translating it yields CASSLGSGTDNYGYTF.

This chain uses TRBV28 with TRBJ2-1, with 9 positions matching TRBD2. Germline V gene data show CDR1 as MDHEN and CDR2 as SYDVKM. The CDR3 length is 15 residues. The junction had 14 bases not matched to a gene; V was cut back by 8 bases and J by 9 bases. CDR3: CASFRGSGSVGEQFF. The CDR3 DNA reads TGTGCCAGCTTTAGGGGTAGCGGGAGTGTTGGTGAGCAGTTCTTC.

V usage is TRBV7-2 and J usage is TRBJ2-5; 10 nucleotides match TRBD2. The V gene's germline CDR1 is SGHTA and CDR2 FQGNSA. The CDR3 consists of 15 residues. V shed 5 bases and J 2 bases; nucleotides not matched to a gene: 5. The CDR3 is CASSKRGGEQETQYF. The CDR3 nucleotides read TGTGCCAGCAGCAAGCGGGGGGGGGAGCAAGAGACCCAGTACTTC.

CDR3 in amino acids: CASSPRTGTGEKLFF. The CDR3 DNA follows: TGTGCCAGTAGTCCTAGGACAGGGACAGGGGAAAAACTGTTTTTT. The V gene is TRBV19, the J gene TRBJ1-4; 9 nucleotides match TRBD1. Losses at the gene ends were 5 bases for V and 8 bases for J; bases not matched to a gene: 9. Germline V gene sequence: CDR1 LNHDA, CDR2 SQIVND (reference sequence). CDR3 length equals 15 residues.

The chain combines TRBV7-9 with TRBJ1-2; D might be TRBD1 (5 bases). The CDR3 spans 13 residues. Trimming removed 8 bases at V and 3 bases at J, with 13 bases between. Germline assignment: CDR1 SEHNR and CDR2 FQNEAQ (reference sequence). CDR3 loop: CASYRGADYGYTF. In nucleotides, the CDR3 is TGTGCCAGCTATCGCGGGGCTGACTATGGCTACACCTTC.

The chain carries TRBV7-9 and TRBJ1-1, with TRBD1 matching 7 bases. V shed 5 bases, J shed 4 bases, and the junction held 10 bases outside the gene matches. The germline V gene encodes CDR1 SEHNR and CDR2 FQNEAQ (reference sequence). This CDR3 has 15 residues. CDR3 sequence reads: CASSISTGLVTEAFF. DNA of the CDR3: TGTGCCAGCAGCATATCGACAGGGTTGGTCACTGAAGCTTTCTTT. The variable domain in full, completed from reference TRBV7-9 and TRBJ1-1, reads DTGVSQNPRHKITKRGQNVTFRCDPISEHNRLYWYRQTLGQGPEFLTYFQNEAQLEKSRLLSDRFSAERPKGSFSTLEIQRTEQGDSAMYLCASSISTGLVTEAFFGQGTRLTVV.

The chain employs TRBV7-6 and TRBJ2-7, with no clear D. The V gene's germline CDR1 is SGHVS and CDR2 FNYEAQ. The V and J ends lost 5 bases and 0 bases respectively, with 5 bases between them. The CDR3 sequence is 12 residues long. The CDR3 spells CASSTDSYEQYF. The DNA of the CDR3 is TGTGCCAGCAGCACAGACTCCTACGAGCAGTACTTC.

J is TRBJ2-2 and V is TRBV5-1, with 9 nucleotides matching TRBD1. After removal of 3 bases from V and 4 bases from J, the junction contained 4 bases not matched to a gene. This CDR3 contains 15 residues. CDR1 SGHRS and CDR2 YFSETQ come from the germline V gene. CDR3 DNA: TGCGCCAGCAGCTCAGGGACAGGGATCACCGGGGAGCTGTTTTTT. This codes for CASSSGTGITGELFF.